The 24 T cell receptor beta chains below all came from one sample that was sequenced in a study of blood T cell repertoires in COVID-19. This table comes from immunoSEQ multiplex PCR, and its TCRdb copy is limited to in-frame clones, with some not included. The sample lists some 400,000 clones, approximately 87% seen once, with approximately 1.3% in the top ten. The sample was PBMCs or T cells enriched from blood (not recorded which). These TCRs come from a man aged 25-45 years who had recovered from COVID-19.

The rearrangement joins TRBV9 to TRBJ2-7; 11 bases match TRBD2. Germline loops: CDR1 SGDLS, CDR2 YYNGEE. CDR3 size: 15 residues. The V gene end was trimmed by 0 bases and the J gene end by 7 bases; junction bases not matched to a gene: 6. The CDR3 DNA reads as TGTGCCAGCAGCGTAGGGGGACTAGCGGAAAAGGAGCAGTACTTC. Encoded protein: CASSVGGLAEKEQYF. The entire variable domain, with the rest obtained from reference TRBV9 and TRBJ2-7, is as follows: DSGVTQTPKHLITATGQRVTLRCSPRSGDLSVYWYQQSLDQGLQFLIQYYNGEERAKGNILERFSAQQFPDLHSELNLSSLELGDSALYFCASSVGGLAEKEQYFGPGTRLTVT.

V is TRBV5-1 and J is TRBJ1-2; 8 bases agree with TRBD1. V gave up 0 bases and J gave up 8 bases; unmatched junction bases: 6. The CDR3 has 14 residues. CDR1 is SGHRS, CDR2 YFSETQ, per germline. CDR3 sequence (DNA): TGCGCCAGCAGCTTGGGGGACAGGAAAGTAGGCTACACCTTC. Its translation is CASSLGDRKVGYTF.

The chain joins TRBV30 to TRBJ2-7, with 8 bases aligning to TRBD2. Germline lookup yields CDR1 GTSNPN and CDR2 SVGIG (reference sequence). The V gene end was trimmed by 0 bases and the J gene end by 2 bases; junction bases not matched to a gene: 6. There are 15 residues in the CDR3. CDR3 sequence (DNA): TGTGCCTGGAGTGTATCGGGGGGGGGAGCCTACGAGCAGTACTTC. It specifies CAWSVSGGGAYEQYF.

This chain joins TRBV19 and TRBJ1-2, with 8 bases fitting TRBD1. Per germline, CDR1 LNHDA and CDR2 SQIVND (reference sequence). Trimming at V came to 5 bases and at J to 4 bases, leaving 9 bases not matched to a gene. CDR3 length: 15 residues. The CDR3 sequence is CASSPNSGTGYGYTF. The CDR3 coding sequence is TGTGCCAGTAGTCCTAACTCCGGGACAGGCTATGGCTACACCTTC.

The rearrangement uses TRBV27 and TRBJ1-2; no firm D call. Germline V lookup: CDR1 MNHEY, CDR2 SMNVEV (reference sequence). V lost 4 bases and J 4 bases, leaving 13 bases between the germline ends. This CDR3 region has 14 residues. The CDR3 DNA reads TGTGCCAGCAGTTCCAGAGGTGCAGTCTATGGCTACACCTTC. It codes for CASSSRGAVYGYTF.

The rearrangement links TRBV19 to TRBJ1-2; D might be TRBD1 (6 bases). Germline loops: CDR1 LNHDA, CDR2 SQIVND (reference sequence). Trimming took off 7 bases at V and 7 bases at J, with 13 bases between the two ends. The CDR3 consists of 12 residues. The CDR3 coding sequence is TGTGCCAGTAAAACAGGGTGGGGTGGCTACACCTTC. Translating it yields CASKTGWGGYTF.

The rearrangement uses TRBV19 and TRBJ2-7; D uncertain. This CDR3 has 15 amino acids. Germline V gene sequence: CDR1 LNHDA, CDR2 SQIVND (reference sequence). V shed 5 bases and J shed 2 bases, with 16 bases lying between them. The CDR3 protein is CASSSKTSNPYEQYF. The CDR3 nucleotides read TGTGCCAGTAGTTCGAAGACATCTAACCCCTACGAGCAGTACTTC.

This chain uses TRBV7-2 with TRBJ1-1; D is unclear. CDR3 size: 14 residues. Germline CDR1 reads SGHTA; CDR2 reads FQGNSA. Trimming pared 2 bases from V and 0 bases from J, leaving 7 bases between. The CDR3 here is CASSLSSLNTEAFF. DNA for the CDR3: TGTGCCAGCAGCTTATCGAGCTTGAACACTGAAGCTTTCTTT.

The genes are TRBV30 and TRBJ2-2; no clear D. Germline values: CDR1 GTSNPN, CDR2 SVGIG (reference sequence). V dropped 0 bases and J dropped 6 bases, with 8 bases sitting between them. CDR3 size: 13 residues. The CDR3 sequence is CAWSVHRAGELFF. The CDR3 DNA sequence: TGTGCCTGGAGTGTACATCGTGCCGGGGAGCTGTTTTTT.

The chain combines TRBV11-2 with TRBJ1-6; D remains ambiguous. CDR1 is SGHAT, CDR2 FQNNGV, per germline. This CDR3 contains 19 residues. The V gene lost 2 bases and the J gene lost 0 bases, with 17 bases spanning the gap. CDR3 protein: CASSLYVTPVFSYNSPLHF. The CDR3 region has the DNA TGTGCCAGCAGCTTATATGTGACACCTGTATTCTCCTATAATTCACCCCTCCACTTT.

This chain connects TRBV19 to TRBJ1-1; D remains ambiguous. The germline V gene encodes CDR1 LNHDA and CDR2 SQIVND (reference sequence). Trimming pared 2 bases from V and 8 bases from J, leaving 9 bases between. This CDR3 comprises 12 residues. The CDR3 region has the DNA TGTGCCAGTAGTATACGCAGTGAAGAAGCTTTCTTT. Its translation: CASSIRSEEAFF.

The V and J genes are TRBV4-3 and TRBJ2-1, with D perhaps matching TRBD2 (5 bases). The CDR3 spans 16 residues. Per the germline V gene, CDR1 is LGHNA and CDR2 is YSLEER. V was cut by 1 base and J by 5 bases, with 15 bases left in between. CDR3 nucleotide sequence: TGCGCCAGCAGCCAAGGCCGGGGTTTTTGGGACAATGAGCAGTTCTTC. Translating it yields CASSQGRGFWDNEQFF.

The V and J genes are TRBV7-9 and TRBJ2-5; TRBD2 might be the D (6 bases). This CDR3 region has 15 residues. V was cut by 1 base and J by 4 bases, with 13 bases left in between. Germline V gives CDR1 SEHNR, CDR2 FQNEAQ (reference sequence). In nucleotides, the CDR3 is TGTGCCAGCAGCTTAGGCCGGGAGTTACTAGAGACCCAGTACTTC. Translation: CASSLGRELLETQYF.

J is TRBJ2-7 and V is TRBV6-5, with 10 bases fitting TRBD1. CDR3 length equals 16 residues. V trimming: 4 bases; J trimming: 2 bases; junction bases outside the gene matches: 8. The germline V gene has CDR1 MNHEY and CDR2 SVGAGI. This chain's CDR3 is CASSSPTGGLAYEQYF. The CDR3 DNA follows: TGTGCCAGCAGTTCTCCGACAGGGGGCCTAGCCTACGAGCAGTACTTC.

The rearrangement uses TRBV10-2 and TRBJ2-7; 8 nucleotides match TRBD2. Trimming cost V 6 bases and J 6 bases; bases outside gene matches: 13. The CDR3 totals 15 residues. Germline assignment: CDR1 WSHSY and CDR2 SAAADI. The CDR3 region has the DNA TGCGCCAGCAGGGACGGGGGGGCCCGTTTTAGCGAGCAGTACTTC. Translation: CASRDGGARFSEQYF.

V is TRBV5-8 and J is TRBJ1-3, with D hard to call. V was cut by 5 bases and J by 2 bases, with 8 bases left in between. CDR1 and CDR2 from the germline V gene are SGHTS and YDEGEE. This CDR3 comprises 13 residues. The CDR3 is CASSPVPGNTIYF. The CDR3 DNA follows: TGTGCCAGCAGTCCGGTCCCTGGAAACACCATATATTTT.

V usage is TRBV4-2 and J usage is TRBJ1-2; D remains ambiguous. CDR1 and CDR2 (germline): LGHNA, YNFKEQ. This CDR3 contains 17 residues. Trimming cost V 0 bases and J 2 bases, with 16 bases left between them. CDR3 sequence reads: CASSQDQVNNLNYGYTF. The CDR3, as DNA: TGTGCCAGCAGCCAAGATCAGGTGAATAATTTAAACTATGGCTACACCTTC.

The chain has TRBV7-8 and TRBJ2-1; TRBD2 matches 7 bases. The V segment lost 2 bases and the J segment 4 bases; nucleotides outside the gene matches: 5. This CDR3 has 15 amino acids. CDR1 is SGHVS, CDR2 FQNEAQ, per germline. CDR3 DNA sequence: TGTGCCAGCAGCTTAATGGGGGGGAGTTACAATGAGCAGTTCTTC. Its protein product is CASSLMGGSYNEQFF.

Points on this clone: Other DNA sequences in this specimen translate into the identical CDR3. The chain recombines TRBV5-1 with TRBJ1-1, with 8 bases identical to TRBD1. Trimming took 4 bases from V and 5 from J; bases not matched to a gene: 7. This CDR3 spans 14 amino acids. Germline V gives CDR1 SGHRS, CDR2 YFSETQ. CDR3 amino acids: CASSPGQGGTEAFF. CDR3 sequence (DNA): TGCGCCAGCAGCCCAGGACAGGGCGGTACTGAAGCTTTCTTT.

In this sample, this clone turned up a few times. The chain uses TRBV9 and TRBJ1-2, with D possibly TRBD1 on 6 matching bases. Per germline, CDR1 SGDLS and CDR2 YYNGEE. The germline V and J ends were trimmed by 0 bases and 4 bases, with 22 bases remaining between them. The CDR3 spans 18 residues. The CDR3 nucleotides read TGTGCCAGCAGCGTAGAGGGGGAAGGGTACGTTTCGCTCTATGGCTACACCTTC. Its protein product is CASSVEGEGYVSLYGYTF.

The table lists this clone with a count of one. The chain recombines TRBV5-1 with TRBJ2-5; no definite D call. The germline gives CDR1 SGHRS, CDR2 YFSETQ. The V and J ends lost 5 bases and 1 base respectively, with 3 bases between them. This CDR3 is built from 11 residues. The CDR3 loop is CASRLQETQYF. The DNA for the CDR3 is TGCGCCAGCAGACTCCAAGAGACCCAGTACTTC.

The V call is TRBV25-1, the J call TRBJ1-5; 7 bases match TRBD1. Germline V gives CDR1 MGHDK, CDR2 SYGVNS. The CDR3 extends over 13 amino acids. The J segment lost 6 bases and the V segment lost 4 bases, leaving 3 bases of the junction unmatched. The CDR3 nucleotides are TGTGCCAGCAGTGGGACAGGCGGTCAGCCCCAGCATTTT. Its translation: CASSGTGGQPQHF.

The DNA for the CDR3 is TGTGCCAGCAGCTTGACAGGGGGGATGAACACTGAAGCTTTCTTT. Encoded protein: CASSLTGGMNTEAFF. This chain joins TRBV7-9 and TRBJ1-1; 9 positions match TRBD1. Germline V CDR1 and CDR2: SEHNR, FQNEAQ (reference sequence). The junction had 2 bases not matched to a gene; V was cut back by 3 bases and J by 0 bases. The CDR3 covers 15 residues. Using reference TRBV7-9 and TRBJ1-1 for the parts outside the CDR3, the full variable domain is DTGVSQNPRHKITKRGQNVTFRCDPISEHNRLYWYRQTLGQGPEFLTYFQNEAQLEKSRLLSDRFSAERPKGSFSTLEIQRTEQGDSAMYLCASSLTGGMNTEAFFGQGTRLTVV.

The chain recombines TRBV18 with TRBJ1-1, with a tentative D call TRBD1 (6 bases). V was clipped by 4 bases and J by 5 bases, with 14 bases between them. The CDR3 is 14 residues long. Germline loops: CDR1 KGHSH, CDR2 LQKENI. This CDR3 reads CASSQNRVGTEAFF. For the CDR3, the DNA is TGTGCCAGCTCACAGAACAGGGTAGGGACTGAAGCTTTCTTT.